The 24 T cell receptor beta chains given below trace back to one sample, sequenced in a study of Graves' ophthalmopathy and Graves' hyperthyroidism (dated by TCRdb to the late 2010s). Instrument used: Illumina HiSeq 2000. For repertoire sequencing, TCR beta CDR3 regions were amplified from RNA transcripts. HTBI primers and the Qiagen OneStep RT-PCR kit were used in a first-round RT-PCR, which was followed by a second-round multiplex PCR, size selection and purification. Using fastp at Q25 and MiXCR, TCRdb reprocessed the public reads and kept productive beta chains. Under each unique CDR3 protein, matching rows form one entry showing the most common genes and DNA. The sample data list a few hundred thousand distinct CDR3 sequences, and over 15% of these were observed just once. Together, the top ten hold roughly 7% of the sample. Sequencing input: peripheral blood. The receptors stem from a woman between 18 and 30 years old with stable Graves' hyperthyroidism. Donor details come from another sample of the same person, matched by shared clones.

As concerns this clonotype: A much more abundant neighbour one base away suggests this may be a read error. This chain uses TRBV19 with TRBJ1-1; the D gene is possibly TRBD1 (5 bases). The CDR3 has 13 amino acids. Germline loops: CDR1 LNHDA, CDR2 SQIVND (reference sequence). CDR3 sequence: CASRRRGYTESFF. Written as DNA, the CDR3 is TGTGCCAGTAGAAGAAGGGGATATACTGAATCTTTCTTT.

This clonotype has ten or more counts. CDR3 amino acids: CAISYYRTGLNTEAFF. DNA of the CDR3: TGTGCCATCAGTTATTATCGGACAGGGCTTAACACTGAAGCTTTCTTT. The V gene is TRBV10-3, the J gene TRBJ1-1; 8 bases fit TRBD1. CDR1 and CDR2 (germline): ENHRY, SYGVKD. Germline trimming cut 5 bases from V and 2 bases from J; bases unmatched to any gene: 10. The CDR3 is made up of 16 amino acids.

Note on this clonotype: With a much larger clone just one base away, this may be a read error. The V gene is TRBV11-1, the J gene TRBJ2-7; 7 nucleotides line up with TRBD1. Germline V gene data show CDR1 as SGHAT and CDR2 as FQDESV (reference sequence). This CDR3 region has 14 residues. This CDR3 is CPSSPDRRQYEQYF. In nucleotides, the CDR3 is TGTCCCAGCAGCCCGGACAGGAGACAATACGAGCAGTACTTC.

V and J are TRBV12-5 and TRBJ1-1, with no clear D. The CDR3 is made up of 14 amino acids. Trimming shortened V by 5 bases and J by 0 bases, and 10 bases separated the two germline ends. Germline V gene sequence: CDR1 LGHNT, CDR2 FRNRAP. Here the CDR3 DNA reads TGTGCTAGTGGTGGAACAGCATTGAACACTGAAGCTTTCTTT. Protein sequence: CASGGTALNTEAFF.

Ten or more counts support this clonotype. The rearrangement joins TRBV9 to TRBJ1-1; possibly TRBD1 for D (5 bases). V gave up 0 bases and J gave up 6 bases, with 12 bases separating them. CDR3 length: 14 amino acids. Per germline, CDR1 SGDLS and CDR2 YYNGEE. CDR3 region: CASSVGGNSAEAFF. The CDR3 DNA reads as TGTGCCAGCAGCGTAGGGGGGAATAGCGCTGAAGCTTTCTTT.

The J gene is TRBJ2-7, the V gene TRBV20-1, with 9 bases that match TRBD1. The trim removed 8 bases at V and 3 bases at J, leaving 5 bases unmatched. CDR3 length equals 12 residues. CDR1 DFQATT and CDR2 SNEGSKA come from the germline V gene (reference sequence). Written as DNA, the CDR3 is TGCAGTCCTACAGGGGGCCTCTACGAGCAGTACTTC. Translated, it gives CSPTGGLYEQYF.

This clonotype has a count of ten or more. The chain recombines TRBV6-5 with TRBJ2-7; possible D gene TRBD2, 7 bases. CDR1 is MNHEY, CDR2 SVGAGI, per germline. The CDR3 covers 15 residues. V was clipped by 2 bases and J by 5 bases, with 16 bases between them. In DNA, the CDR3 is TGTGCCAGCAGTTACGGGGGGGCTGGTGTGAACGAGCAGTACTTC. It is translated as CASSYGGAGVNEQYF.

The chain recombines TRBV6-1 with TRBJ1-2; the match to TRBD1 covers 7 bases. The CDR3 is 13 residues long. V was clipped by 7 bases and J by 3 bases; unmatched bases: 5. Germline V gene sequence: CDR1 MNHNS, CDR2 SASEGT. CDR3 in DNA: TGTGCCAGCACCCATCAGGGGGACTATGGCTACACCTTC. Translating gives CASTHQGDYGYTF.

This clonotype was recorded at least ten times. The junction departs from germline at one end; a sequencing error may be responsible. The V call is TRBV6-5, the J call TRBJ1-1, with D hard to call. Germline CDR1 and CDR2: MNHEY and SVGAGI. This CDR3 spans 12 amino acids. The CDR3 protein is CASSYSIRPTYF. As DNA, the CDR3 is TGTGCCAGCAGTTACTCTATTCGGCCGACATACTTT.

There are many counts of this clonotype. The rearrangement uses TRBV6-2 or TRBV6-3 and TRBJ2-2; 11 bases are shared with TRBD2. Germline CDR1 MNHEY, CDR2 SVGEGT. The CDR3 spans 18 residues. V dropped 6 bases and J dropped 4; count of bases not matched to a gene: 13. CDR3 residues: CASSPSGGYQRPTGELFF. The DNA for the CDR3 is TGTGCCAGCAGCCCTAGCGGGGGGTACCAACGCCCCACCGGGGAGCTGTTTTTT.

This clonotype appeared many times. The V call is TRBV4-1, the J call TRBJ1-1; D not resolved. In germline, CDR1 is MGHRA, CDR2 YSYEKL. V lost 7 bases to trimming and J lost 1 base, with 16 bases between them. CDR3 size: 15 residues. The chain's CDR3 is CASNLGSSENTEAFF. Written as DNA, the CDR3 is TGCGCCAGCAACCTAGGAAGTTCCGAGAACACTGAAGCTTTCTTT.

The rearrangement links TRBV6-1 to TRBJ1-1; possibly TRBD1 for D (5 bases). The CDR3 spans 13 residues. V shed 2 bases and J shed 6 bases, with 10 bases lying between them. Germline V gene data show CDR1 as MNHNS and CDR2 as SASEGT. CDR3 coding DNA: TGTGCCAGCAGTGAATTACGGGGGGCTGAAGCTTTCTTT. Encoded protein: CASSELRGAEAFF.

This clonotype was seen ten or more times. This chain uses TRBV3-1 with TRBJ2-5, with 7 bases matching TRBD1. CDR1 LGHDT and CDR2 YNNKEL come from the germline V gene (reference sequence). V lost 2 bases, J lost 5 bases, and 5 bases stayed unmatched. This CDR3 region has 14 residues. CDR3 amino acids: CASSQRRTGETQYF. Written as DNA, the CDR3 is TGTGCCAGCAGCCAAAGACGGACAGGCGAGACCCAGTACTTC.

There are a few counts of this clonotype. The genes are TRBV12-3 or TRBV12-4 and TRBJ2-7; possibly TRBD1 or TRBD2 for D (5 bases each). V dropped 5 bases and J dropped 3 bases, with 11 bases sitting between them. CDR3 length equals 13 residues. CDR3 sequence: CASSPGTFYEQYF. In DNA, the CDR3 is TGTGCCAGCAGTCCAGGGACCTTCTACGAGCAGTACTTC.

This clonotype was detected many times. This rearrangement joins TRBV12-3 or TRBV12-4 to TRBJ2-7; the match to TRBD2 covers 13 bases. V lost 7 bases and J lost 3; bases outside the gene matches: 6. The CDR3 contains 15 residues. In DNA form, the CDR3 reads TGTGCCAGCACCGAGGGACTAGCGGGGCTCTACGAGCAGTACTTC. The encoded protein is CASTEGLAGLYEQYF.

This clonotype was detected ten times or more. The V call is TRBV20-1, the J call TRBJ1-1, with D unresolved. The germline gives CDR1 DFQATT, CDR2 SNEGSKA (reference sequence). CDR3 length: 14 amino acids. V was cut by 0 bases and J by 0 bases, with 8 bases left in between. The CDR3 sequence: CSARDPRMNTEAFF. CDR3 bases: TGCAGTGCTAGAGATCCCCGGATGAACACTGAAGCTTTCTTT.

This clonotype came up many times. The genes are TRBV5-1 and TRBJ1-1; D not resolved. Germline CDR1 reads SGHRS; CDR2 reads YFSETQ. The CDR3 loop spans 13 amino acids. Deletions cut 4 bases from V and 5 bases from J, with 12 bases between. The CDR3 reads CASSLPGLTEAFF. CDR3 coding DNA: TGCGCCAGCAGCCTCCCGGGATTGACTGAAGCTTTCTTT.

The chain combines TRBV10-3 with TRBJ2-3; D uncertain. Looked up from germline, CDR1 is ENHRY and CDR2 is SYGVKD. Trimming left V 0 bases short and J 4 bases short, with 11 bases between. The CDR3 totals 15 residues. The CDR3 protein is CAISESDLPPDTQYF. CDR3 sequence (DNA): TGTGCCATCAGTGAGTCCGACCTCCCGCCAGATACGCAGTATTTT.

J is TRBJ2-2 and V is TRBV6-2 or TRBV6-3, with 7 nucleotides matching TRBD2. CDR1 and CDR2 (germline): MNHEY, SVGEGT. The ends lost 8 bases at V and 5 bases at J; junction bases unmatched: 8. The CDR3 is made up of 14 amino acids. The CDR3 is CASGPSGETGELFF. As DNA, the CDR3 is TGTGCCAGCGGACCTAGCGGAGAGACCGGGGAGCTGTTTTTT.

This clonotype was recorded at least ten times. The chain links TRBV11-2 to TRBJ1-6; perhaps TRBD1 as D (6 bases). V was cut by 3 bases and J by 7 bases, with 25 bases left in between. CDR3 size: 19 residues. Per germline, CDR1 SGHAT and CDR2 FQNNGV. DNA for the CDR3: TGTGCCAGCAGCTTGTACAGGGTTGGTCTAAGAGTGGCAAATTCACCCCTCCACTTT. Translated: CASSLYRVGLRVANSPLHF.

The table lists this clonotype with many counts. The V gene is TRBV12-3 or TRBV12-4, the J gene TRBJ2-5; unclear D gene. V shed 5 bases and J shed 5 bases, with 6 bases lying between them. The CDR3 covers 11 residues. Here the CDR3 reads CASSLLETQYF. The CDR3 coding sequence is TGTGCCAGCAGTCTACTGGAGACCCAGTACTTC.

The chain joins TRBV15 to TRBJ2-5; 11 bases fit TRBD2. The germline V gene encodes CDR1 LNHNV and CDR2 YYDKDF (reference sequence). The CDR3 contains 17 residues. V was pared by 6 bases and J by 4 bases, with 13 bases of the junction left unmatched. The CDR3 sequence is CATRRATSGAGGETQYF. The CDR3 DNA is TGTGCCACCAGACGGGCGACTAGCGGGGCAGGCGGAGAGACCCAGTACTTC.

This clonotype was counted many times. The V gene is TRBV4-2, the J gene TRBJ1-1; D unclear. Between the trimmed V and J ends, which lost 3 bases and 3 bases, there was a span of 8 bases. CDR3 length: 13 residues. From germline, CDR1 is LGHNA and CDR2 YNFKEQ. Here the CDR3 reads CASSHLEDTEAFF. CDR3 nucleotides: TGTGCCAGCAGCCATCTAGAGGACACTGAAGCTTTCTTT.

The table lists this clonotype with many counts. The chain employs TRBV6-5 and TRBJ2-2, with D perhaps TRBD1 or TRBD2 (5 bases each). The V gene's germline CDR1 is MNHEY and CDR2 SVGAGI. V dropped 3 bases and J dropped 4 bases, with 12 bases sitting between them. There are 15 residues in the CDR3. Here the CDR3 reads CASSYRPGSTGELFF. The CDR3 DNA reads TGTGCCAGCAGTTATCGTCCAGGGAGCACCGGGGAGCTGTTTTTT.